The 27 T cell receptor beta chains in this list originate from one sample, sequenced in a study of lymphopenia after photon versus proton radiotherapy. Assay: immunoSEQ multiplex PCR; the TCRdb copy retains only in-frame clones and omits some. Seen here are 150,000 to 200,000 clones, 70% to 90% observed once, and the top ten hold 4% to 5%. The sequencing used peripheral blood, collected from a patient treated with photon-based radiotherapy. The receptors here all came from a man aged 50-59 years with gastric cancer.

The rearrangement uses TRBV18 and TRBJ2-7; D uncertain. Germline CDR1 KGHSH, CDR2 LQKENI. This CDR3 comprises 13 residues. V shed 2 bases and J shed 3 bases, with 8 bases lying between them. The CDR3 here is CASSPYESYEQYF. The CDR3 DNA reads TGTGCCAGCTCACCATACGAAAGCTACGAGCAGTACTTC.

This sequence joins TRBV5-5 and TRBJ1-5; D gene uncertain. The V end lost 0 bases, the J end lost 0 bases, and 10 bases lay between the germline ends. Germline loops: CDR1 SGHKS, CDR2 YYEKEE (reference sequence). This CDR3 has 16 amino acids. For the CDR3, the DNA is TGTGCCAGCAGCTTGGAGCCGGGGTATAGCAATCAGCCCCAGCATTTT. Protein product: CASSLEPGYSNQPQHF.

There are a few counts of this clone. The V and J genes are TRBV6-4 and TRBJ2-3; D remains ambiguous. The CDR3 has 14 residues. The V end lost 0 bases, the J end lost 4 bases, and 8 bases lay between the germline ends. CDR1 and CDR2 (germline): MRHNA, SNTAGT. The CDR3 region is CASSDSKGSDTQYF. For the CDR3, the DNA is TGTGCCAGCAGTGACTCGAAAGGATCAGATACGCAGTATTTT.

The V call is TRBV4-1, the J call TRBJ2-1; D ambiguous. Germline CDR1 and CDR2: MGHRA and YSYEKL. The CDR3 is 16 amino acids. Trimming left V 2 bases short and J 2 bases short, with 13 bases between. CDR3 sequence reads: CASSQSPGRTYNEQFF. As DNA, the CDR3 is TGCGCCAGCAGCCAATCTCCGGGCCGGACCTACAATGAGCAGTTCTTC.

The chain has TRBV19 and TRBJ2-2; D call uncertain. The CDR3 has 13 residues. Deletions cut 6 bases from V and 1 base from J, with 6 bases between. Germline V gene data show CDR1 as LNHDA and CDR2 as SQIVND (reference sequence). The DNA for the CDR3 is TGTGCCAGTAGGAGCGAGAACACCGGGGAGCTGTTTTTT. Residues: CASRSENTGELFF.

The chain is built from TRBV19 and TRBJ2-4; no clear D gene. CDR3 size: 14 residues. The V end lost 5 bases, the J end lost 0 bases, and 8 bases lay between the germline ends. Per the germline V gene, CDR1 is LNHDA and CDR2 is SQIVND (reference sequence). The CDR3 protein is CASSRIEAKNIQYF. In DNA, the CDR3 is TGTGCCAGTAGTCGAATAGAAGCCAAAAACATTCAGTACTTC.

This chain connects TRBV15 to TRBJ2-7; D gene uncertain. Germline V lookup: CDR1 LNHNV, CDR2 YYDKDF (reference sequence). Trimming cost V 5 bases and J 2 bases, with 10 bases left between them. The CDR3 totals 13 residues. The CDR3 bases are TGTGCCACCAGCCGACCCGACCCCTACGAGCAGTACTTC. Protein product: CATSRPDPYEQYF.

CDR3 region: CASSWRDNQPQHF. Written as DNA, the CDR3 is TGTGCCAGCAGTTGGCGCGACAATCAGCCCCAGCATTTT. The rearrangement uses TRBV6-6 and TRBJ1-5; D uncertain. V gave up 4 bases and J gave up 3 bases, with 7 bases separating them. The CDR3 runs to 13 residues. Germline assignment: CDR1 MNHNY and CDR2 SVGAGI (reference sequence).

J is TRBJ2-7 and V is TRBV7-2; TRBD2 matches at 10 bases. The CDR3 covers 14 residues. Trimming removed 6 bases from V and 3 bases from J; junction bases left unmatched: 5. Germline V gives CDR1 SGHTA, CDR2 FQGNSA. CDR3 sequence (DNA): TGTGCCAGCAGGCATAGCGGGGGGAGCTACGAGCAGTACTTC. Its translation is CASRHSGGSYEQYF.

V is TRBV6-6 and J is TRBJ1-4, with D possibly TRBD1 on 5 matching bases. V was trimmed by 0 bases and J by 8 bases, leaving 13 bases between them. This CDR3 has 15 amino acids. CDR1 and CDR2 from the germline V gene are MNHNY and SVGAGI (reference sequence). The CDR3 DNA reads TGTGCCAGCAGTTACTCCGGGGGGGGAGTAGAAAAACTGTTTTTT. It yields the protein CASSYSGGGVEKLFF.

This rearrangement joins TRBV19 to TRBJ2-3; D perhaps matches TRBD2 (6 bases). CDR1 and CDR2 (germline): LNHDA, SQIVND (reference sequence). Trimming stripped 5 bases from V and 3 bases from J, with 15 bases between. CDR3 length equals 15 residues. CDR3 sequence: CASSARDSLTDTQYF. The DNA for the CDR3 is TGTGCCAGTAGTGCCCGGGACTCGCTAACAGATACGCAGTATTTT.

The rearrangement uses TRBV5-1 and TRBJ1-1; 7 bases align to TRBD1. V trimming: 4 bases; J trimming: 0 bases; junction bases outside the gene matches: 9. The germline V gene has CDR1 SGHRS and CDR2 YFSETQ. CDR3 length: 16 amino acids. The CDR3 sequence: CASSRGTVVLNTEAFF. CDR3 sequence (DNA): TGCGCCAGCAGCCGCGGGACAGTGGTTTTGAACACTGAAGCTTTCTTT.

V and J are TRBV25-1 and TRBJ1-1, with 7 bases fitting TRBD1. This CDR3 has 15 residues. CDR1 and CDR2 (germline): MGHDK, SYGVNS. After removal of 7 bases from V and 5 bases from J, the junction contained 13 bases not matched to a gene. Written as DNA, the CDR3 is TGTGCCAGCACCCCAAGGGGGCGCTTTGAGACTGAAGCTTTCTTT. This gives the protein CASTPRGRFETEAFF.

This clone was counted only a few times. V gene TRBV18 combines with J gene TRBJ2-3; 9 positions match TRBD2. The germline gives CDR1 KGHSH, CDR2 LQKENI. This CDR3 region has 13 residues. V lost 0 bases, J lost 11 bases, and 3 bases stayed unmatched. The CDR3 region has the DNA TGTGCCAGCTCACCACCGAGAGCGGGGGGGCAGTATTTT. This encodes CASSPPRAGGQYF. Filled out from reference TRBV18 and TRBJ2-3, the complete variable domain reads NAGVMQNPRHLVRRRGQEARLRCSPMKGHSHVYWYRQLPEEGLKFMVYLQKENIIDESGMPKERFSAEFPKEGPSILRIQQVVRGDSAAYFCASSPPRAGGQYFGPGTRLTVL.

V gene TRBV25-1 combines with J gene TRBJ2-5, with 12 bases aligning to TRBD2. The CDR3 is 15 residues long. The ends lost 7 bases at V and 2 bases at J; junction bases unmatched: 5. Germline V gene sequence: CDR1 MGHDK, CDR2 SYGVNS. The CDR3 reads CASTLAGGGQETQYF. CDR3 DNA: TGTGCCAGCACCCTAGCGGGAGGGGGTCAAGAGACCCAGTACTTC.

This clone appeared a few times. The chain links TRBV7-9 to TRBJ1-3; no definite D call. V lost 1 base to trimming and J lost 0 bases, with 10 bases between them. CDR1 and CDR2 (germline): SEHNR, FQNEAQ (reference sequence). The CDR3 loop spans 16 amino acids. The CDR3 protein is CASSLVVGSSGNTIYF. The CDR3 DNA reads TGTGCCAGCAGCTTAGTAGTAGGAAGCTCTGGAAACACCATATATTTT. Full variable domain (remainder filled in from reference TRBV7-9 and TRBJ1-3): DTGVSQNPRHKITKRGQNVTFRCDPISEHNRLYWYRQTLGQGPEFLTYFQNEAQLEKSRLLSDRFSAERPKGSFSTLEIQRTEQGDSAMYLCASSLVVGSSGNTIYFGEGSWLTVV.

The gene calls are TRBV11-2 and TRBJ2-2; D remains unclear. V lost 6 bases, J lost 4 bases, and 18 bases lay in between. CDR1 is SGHAT, CDR2 FQNNGV, per germline. There are 16 residues in the CDR3. CDR3 in amino acids: CASSLRPLKGTGELFF. CDR3 DNA sequence: TGTGCCAGCAGTTTAAGACCCTTGAAGGGCACCGGGGAGCTGTTTTTT.

The V gene is TRBV18, the J gene TRBJ2-7; 9 positions match TRBD1. The CDR3 runs 14 residues. Germline-derived CDR1 and CDR2 are KGHSH and LQKENI. V was clipped by 6 bases and J by 3 bases; unmatched bases: 6. CDR3 coding DNA: TGTGCCAGCTCCCCCGACAGGGGGAGCTACGAGCAGTACTTC. Translated, it gives CASSPDRGSYEQYF.

V gene TRBV5-6 combines with J gene TRBJ2-1; 10 bases agree with TRBD1. Germline values: CDR1 SGHDT, CDR2 YYEEEE. Losses at the gene ends were 5 bases for V and 4 bases for J; bases not matched to a gene: 6. This CDR3 is 15 amino acids long. The CDR3 is CASRNRDRGYNEQFF. CDR3 DNA: TGTGCCAGCAGGAACCGGGACAGGGGATACAATGAGCAGTTCTTC.

This chain joins TRBV28 and TRBJ1-3; no clear D. The germline V and J ends were trimmed by 3 bases and 2 bases, with 11 bases remaining between them. Germline values: CDR1 MDHEN, CDR2 SYDVKM. The CDR3 is 15 amino acids. The CDR3 nucleotides read TGTGCCAGCAGTTTGGGATCAAATCCTGGAAACACCATATATTTT. This sequence encodes CASSLGSNPGNTIYF.

The chain couples TRBV6-6 to TRBJ2-5; D not certain. Germline CDR1 and CDR2: MNHNY and SVGAGI (reference sequence). The V end lost 5 bases, the J end lost 2 bases, and 9 bases lay between the germline ends. CDR3 size: 13 residues. The CDR3 nucleotides read TGTGCCAGCAGTGACACCGGGCAAGAGACCCAGTACTTC. It encodes CASSDTGQETQYF.

In its sample, this clone was seen once. The rearrangement uses TRBV30 and TRBJ2-7, with D perhaps TRBD1 or TRBD2 (6 bases each). Germline assignment: CDR1 GTSNPN and CDR2 SVGIG (reference sequence). CDR3 length: 13 amino acids. The V end lost 2 bases, the J end lost 3 bases, and 11 bases lay between the germline ends. The CDR3 sequence: CAWSIRGLYEQYF. CDR3 in DNA: TGTGCCTGGAGTATTCGGGGGCTCTACGAGCAGTACTTC.

The chain is built from TRBV30 and TRBJ1-2; 7 nucleotides match TRBD1. Germline lookup yields CDR1 GTSNPN and CDR2 SVGIG (reference sequence). The CDR3 length is 13 residues. The junction had 5 bases not matched to a gene; V was cut back by 4 bases and J by 3 bases. The CDR3 DNA reads as TGTGCCTGGAAGCGCGACAGGGACTATGGCTACACCTTC. It codes for CAWKRDRDYGYTF.

This rearrangement joins TRBV29-1 to TRBJ2-7; D remains unclear. CDR1 and CDR2 from the germline V gene are SQVTM and ANQGSEA. The CDR3 length is 11 residues. Trimming took 7 bases from V and 6 from J, leaving 13 bases between them. CDR3 nucleotide sequence: TGCAGCGCTGGAGAATTCGGCGAGCAGTACTTC. Its translation is CSAGEFGEQYF.

The genes are TRBV14 and TRBJ1-2; D is ambiguous. The ends were cut back, 4 bases at V and 4 bases at J, with 10 bases in the middle. Germline loops: CDR1 SGHDN, CDR2 FVKESK. The length of the CDR3 is 13 residues. CDR3 residues: CASSLLAAYGYTF. The CDR3 coding sequence is TGTGCCAGCAGCCTCCTGGCCGCCTATGGCTACACCTTC.

This clone was found a few times. The V gene is TRBV15, the J gene TRBJ2-7, with 7 bases identical to TRBD1. CDR3 length: 18 amino acids. V lost 1 base, J lost 1 base, and 13 bases stayed unmatched. CDR1 LNHNV and CDR2 YYDKDF come from the germline V gene (reference sequence). Written as DNA, the CDR3 is TGTGCCACCAGCAGAGCCGGACTCGGACAGGATGGATCCTACGAGCAGTACTTC. This sequence encodes CATSRAGLGQDGSYEQYF.

V gene TRBV7-9 combines with J gene TRBJ2-5, with D perhaps TRBD1 (6 bases). This CDR3 region has 14 residues. CDR1 and CDR2 from the germline V gene are SEHNR and FQNEAQ (reference sequence). V was pared by 2 bases and J by 4 bases, with 11 bases between. The CDR3 is CASSLPGDRETQYF. The CDR3 DNA is TGTGCCAGCAGCTTACCAGGGGATAGAGAGACCCAGTACTTC.